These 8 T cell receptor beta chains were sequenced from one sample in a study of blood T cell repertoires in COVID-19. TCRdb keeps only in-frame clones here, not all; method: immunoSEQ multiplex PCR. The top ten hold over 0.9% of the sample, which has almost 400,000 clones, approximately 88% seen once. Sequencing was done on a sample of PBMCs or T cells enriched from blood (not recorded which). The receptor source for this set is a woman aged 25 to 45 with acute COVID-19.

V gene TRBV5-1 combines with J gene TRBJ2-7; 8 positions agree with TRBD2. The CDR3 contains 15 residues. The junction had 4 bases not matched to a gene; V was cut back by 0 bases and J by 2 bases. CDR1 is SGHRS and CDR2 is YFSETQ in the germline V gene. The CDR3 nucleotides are TGCGCCAGCAGCTTGGAGGGTAGCGGGGCCTACGAGCAGTACTTC. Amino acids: CASSLEGSGAYEQYF.

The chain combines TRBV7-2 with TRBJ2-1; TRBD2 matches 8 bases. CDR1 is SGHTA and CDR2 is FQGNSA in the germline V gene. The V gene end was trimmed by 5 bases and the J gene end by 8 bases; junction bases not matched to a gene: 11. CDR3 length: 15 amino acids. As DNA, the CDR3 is TGTGCCAGCAGCCTTAGCGGGGTAGGGATCGATGAGCAGTTCTTC. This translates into CASSLSGVGIDEQFF.

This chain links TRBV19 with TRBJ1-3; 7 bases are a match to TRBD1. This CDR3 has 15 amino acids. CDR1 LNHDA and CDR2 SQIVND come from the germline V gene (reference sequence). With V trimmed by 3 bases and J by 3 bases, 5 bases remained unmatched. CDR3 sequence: CASSILQGFGNTIYF. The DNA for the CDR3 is TGTGCCAGTAGTATTCTACAGGGGTTTGGAAACACCATATATTTT.

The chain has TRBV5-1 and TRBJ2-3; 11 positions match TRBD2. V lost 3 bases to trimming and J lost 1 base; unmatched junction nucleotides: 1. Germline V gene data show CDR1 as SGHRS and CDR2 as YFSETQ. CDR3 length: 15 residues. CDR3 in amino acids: CASSSGLAGTDTQYF. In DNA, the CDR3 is TGCGCCAGCAGCTCGGGACTAGCGGGCACAGATACGCAGTATTTT.

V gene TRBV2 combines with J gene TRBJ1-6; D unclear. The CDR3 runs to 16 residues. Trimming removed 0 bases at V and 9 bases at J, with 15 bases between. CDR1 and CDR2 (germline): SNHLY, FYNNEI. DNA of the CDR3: TGTGCCAGCAGTGAAGCGACTGGGCGGGTGGGTTCACCCCTCCACTTT. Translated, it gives CASSEATGRVGSPLHF.

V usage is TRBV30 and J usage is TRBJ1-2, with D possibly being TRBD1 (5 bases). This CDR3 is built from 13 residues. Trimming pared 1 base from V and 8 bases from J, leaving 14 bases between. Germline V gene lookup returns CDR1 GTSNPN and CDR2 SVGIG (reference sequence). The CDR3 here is CAWSAGTAGGYTF. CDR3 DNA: TGTGCCTGGAGTGCGGGGACGGCGGGGGGCTACACCTTC.

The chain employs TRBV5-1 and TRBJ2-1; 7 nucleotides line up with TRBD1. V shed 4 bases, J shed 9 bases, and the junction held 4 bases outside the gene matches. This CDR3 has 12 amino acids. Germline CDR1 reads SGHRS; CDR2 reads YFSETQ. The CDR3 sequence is CASSVQGLEQFF. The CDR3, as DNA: TGCGCCAGCAGCGTACAGGGGCTTGAGCAGTTCTTC.

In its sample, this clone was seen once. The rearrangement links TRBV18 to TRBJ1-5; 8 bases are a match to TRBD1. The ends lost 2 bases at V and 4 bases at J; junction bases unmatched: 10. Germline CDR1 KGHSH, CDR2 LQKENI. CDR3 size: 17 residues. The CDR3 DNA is TGTGCCAGCTCACCAGAATCAAGGCAGGGGGCAAATCAGCCCCAGCATTTT. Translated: CASSPESRQGANQPQHF.